This T cell receptor beta chain derives from a study of OX40 agonist ivuxolimab in advanced cancers. Study-wide background: Every 2 weeks, ivuxolimab was infused into the patients intravenously at between 0.01 and 10 mg/kg.

Systemic immunosuppression or a history of autoimmune disease excluded patients. With baseline, cycle 4 day 1, and cycle 7 day 1 as timepoints, blood was sampled. TCRdb keeps only in-frame clones here, not all; method: immunoSEQ multiplex PCR. This sample yields 65,000 to 90,000 clones, of which 92% are seen a single time; roughly 9.7% belongs to the top ten. Germline V lookup: CDR1 SGHDT, CDR2 YYEEEE. The CDR3 has 14 residues. V was clipped by 4 bases and J by 1 base, with 11 bases between them. This rearrangement joins TRBV5-6 to TRBJ1-1; D gene ambiguous. The clonotype originates from an adult with an advanced solid tumor such as melanoma, head and neck, liver or kidney cancer. The sequencing here drew on CD4+ or CD8+ T cells sorted from blood, taken in a trial of the OX40 agonist ivuxolimab. The CDR3 spells CASSPNRGNTEAFF. In nucleotides, the CDR3 is TGTGCCAGCAGCCCCAATCGAGGGAACACTGAAGCTTTCTTT. Full variable domain (remainder filled in from reference TRBV5-6 and TRBJ1-1): DAGVTQSPTHLIKTRGQQVTLRCSPKSGHDTVSWYQQALGQGPQFIFQYYEEEERQRGNFPDRFSGHQFPNYSSELNVNALLLGDSALYLCASSPNRGNTEAFFGQGTRLTVV.